This T cell receptor (beta chain) was documented in a study of memory CD4+ T cells and cytomegalovirus serostatus. The J segment lost 0 bases and the V segment lost 6 bases, leaving 5 bases of the junction unmatched. CDR3 size: 15 residues. The V gene's germline CDR1 is SNHLY and CDR2 FYNNEI. Assay: immunoSEQ multiplex PCR; the TCRdb copy retains only in-frame clones and omits some. The data show 35,000 to 40,000 clones, 70% to 80% seen once. This clone was recorded only once. The sort gate was single viable CD3+CD4+CD8-CD45RO+ cells for memory CD4+ T cells. The sequenced material came from memory CD4+ T cells from blood. The receptor comes from an adult in good health and CMV-seropositive. The chain has TRBV2 and TRBJ1-5, with 7 bases matching TRBD1. This CDR3 is CASRLRGNSNQPQHF. The CDR3 DNA follows: TGTGCCAGCAGACTCAGGGGGAATAGCAATCAGCCCCAGCATTTT.